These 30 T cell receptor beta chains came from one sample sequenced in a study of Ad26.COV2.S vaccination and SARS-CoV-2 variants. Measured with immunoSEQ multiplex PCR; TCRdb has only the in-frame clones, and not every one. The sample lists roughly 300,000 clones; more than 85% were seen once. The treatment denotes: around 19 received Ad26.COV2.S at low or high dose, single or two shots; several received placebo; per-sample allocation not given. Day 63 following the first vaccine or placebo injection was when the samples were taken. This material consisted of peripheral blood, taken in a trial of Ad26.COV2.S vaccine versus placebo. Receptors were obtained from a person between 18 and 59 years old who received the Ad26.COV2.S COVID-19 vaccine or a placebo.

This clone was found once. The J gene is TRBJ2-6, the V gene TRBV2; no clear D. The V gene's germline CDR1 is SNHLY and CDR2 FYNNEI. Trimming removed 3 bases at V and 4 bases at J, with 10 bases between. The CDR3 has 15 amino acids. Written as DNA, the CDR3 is TGTGCCAGCAGTGAGATTAGGGTCGGGGCCAACGTCCTGACTTTC. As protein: CASSEIRVGANVLTF.

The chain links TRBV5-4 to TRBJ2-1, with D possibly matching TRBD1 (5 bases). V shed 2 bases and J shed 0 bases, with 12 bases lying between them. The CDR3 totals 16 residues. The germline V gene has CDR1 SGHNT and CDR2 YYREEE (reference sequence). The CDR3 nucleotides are TGTGCCAGCAGCTTAAGAAACAGGCTCTCCTACAATGAGCAGTTCTTC. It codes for CASSLRNRLSYNEQFF.

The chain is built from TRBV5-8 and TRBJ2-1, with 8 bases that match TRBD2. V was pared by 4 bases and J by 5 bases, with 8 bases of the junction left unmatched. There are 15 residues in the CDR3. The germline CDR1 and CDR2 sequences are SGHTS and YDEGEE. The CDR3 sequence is CASSLGTRLNNEQFF. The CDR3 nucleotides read TGTGCCAGCAGCCTCGGGACTAGGCTGAACAATGAGCAGTTCTTC. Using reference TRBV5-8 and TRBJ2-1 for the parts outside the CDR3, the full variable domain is EAGVTQSPTHLIKTRGQQATLRCSPISGHTSVYWYQQALGLGLQFLLWYDEGEERNRGNFPPRFSGRQFPNYSSELNVNALELEDSALYLCASSLGTRLNNEQFFGPGTRLTVL.

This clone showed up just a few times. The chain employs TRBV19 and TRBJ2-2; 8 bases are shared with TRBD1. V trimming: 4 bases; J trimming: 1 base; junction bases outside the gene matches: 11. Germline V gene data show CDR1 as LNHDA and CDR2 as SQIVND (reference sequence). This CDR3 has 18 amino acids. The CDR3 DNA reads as TGTGCCAGTAGTACCCAGGGACAGGTCCGACGGAACACCGGGGAGCTGTTTTTT. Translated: CASSTQGQVRRNTGELFF.

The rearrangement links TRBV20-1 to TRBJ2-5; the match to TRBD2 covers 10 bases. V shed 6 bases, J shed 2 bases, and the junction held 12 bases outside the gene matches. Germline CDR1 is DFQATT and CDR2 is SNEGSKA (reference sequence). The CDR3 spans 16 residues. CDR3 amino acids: CSASLGTSDFQETQYF. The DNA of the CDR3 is TGCAGTGCCAGTCTAGGGACTAGCGATTTTCAAGAGACCCAGTACTTC.

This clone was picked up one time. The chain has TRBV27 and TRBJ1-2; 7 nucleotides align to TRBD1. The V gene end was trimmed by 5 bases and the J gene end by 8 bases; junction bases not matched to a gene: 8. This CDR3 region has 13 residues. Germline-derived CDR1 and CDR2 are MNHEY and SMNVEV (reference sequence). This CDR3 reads CASSPRQGLGYTF. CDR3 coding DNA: TGTGCCAGCAGTCCACGACAGGGTTTGGGCTACACCTTC.

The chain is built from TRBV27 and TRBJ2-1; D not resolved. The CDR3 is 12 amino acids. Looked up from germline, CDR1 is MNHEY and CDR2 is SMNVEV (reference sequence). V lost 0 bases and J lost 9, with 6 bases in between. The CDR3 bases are TGTGCCAGCAGTTTATCCGTGGGTGAGCAGTTCTTC. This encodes CASSLSVGEQFF.

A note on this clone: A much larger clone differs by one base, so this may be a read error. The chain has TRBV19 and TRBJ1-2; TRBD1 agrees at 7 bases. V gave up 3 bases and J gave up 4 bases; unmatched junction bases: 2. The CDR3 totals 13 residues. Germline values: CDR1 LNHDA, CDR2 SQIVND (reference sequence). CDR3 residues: CASSIGTVYGYTF. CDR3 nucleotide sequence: TGTGCCAGTAGTATCGGGACAGTCTATGGCTACACCTTC.

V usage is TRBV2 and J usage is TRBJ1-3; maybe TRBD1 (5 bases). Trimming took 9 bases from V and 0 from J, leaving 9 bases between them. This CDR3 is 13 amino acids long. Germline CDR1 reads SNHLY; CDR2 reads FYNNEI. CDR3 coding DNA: TGTGCCAGGGGACGGGGCTCTGGAAACACCATATATTTT. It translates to CARGRGSGNTIYF.

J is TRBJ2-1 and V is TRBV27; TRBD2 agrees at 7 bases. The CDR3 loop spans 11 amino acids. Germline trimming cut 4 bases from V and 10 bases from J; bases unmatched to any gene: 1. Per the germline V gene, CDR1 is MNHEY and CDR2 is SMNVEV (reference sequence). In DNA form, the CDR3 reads TGTGCCAGCAGTTATAGCGGGGAGCAGTTCTTC. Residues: CASSYSGEQFF.

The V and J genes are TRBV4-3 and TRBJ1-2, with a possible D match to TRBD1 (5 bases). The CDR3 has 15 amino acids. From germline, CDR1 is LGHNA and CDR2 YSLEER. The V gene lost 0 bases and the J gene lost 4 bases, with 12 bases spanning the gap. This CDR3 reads CASSQDPQGPYGYTF. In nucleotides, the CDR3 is TGCGCCAGCAGCCAAGACCCCCAGGGACCCTATGGCTACACCTTC.

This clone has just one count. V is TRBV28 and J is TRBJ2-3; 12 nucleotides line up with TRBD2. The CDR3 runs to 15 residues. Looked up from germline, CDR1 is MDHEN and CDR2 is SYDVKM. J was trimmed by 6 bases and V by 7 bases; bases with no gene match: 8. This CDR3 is CASNLAGGPGDTQYF. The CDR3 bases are TGTGCCAGCAACCTAGCGGGAGGGCCGGGGGATACGCAGTATTTT.

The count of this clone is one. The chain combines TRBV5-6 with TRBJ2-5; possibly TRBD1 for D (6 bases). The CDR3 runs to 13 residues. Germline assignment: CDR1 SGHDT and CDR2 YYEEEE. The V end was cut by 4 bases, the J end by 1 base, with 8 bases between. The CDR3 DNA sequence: TGTGCCAGCAGCCCGGACAGCCAAGAGACCCAGTACTTC. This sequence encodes CASSPDSQETQYF.

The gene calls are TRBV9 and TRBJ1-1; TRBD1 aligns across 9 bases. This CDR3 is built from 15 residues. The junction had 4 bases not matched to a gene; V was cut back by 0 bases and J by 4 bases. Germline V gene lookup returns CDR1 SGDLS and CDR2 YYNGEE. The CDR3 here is CASSVGGQGVTEAFF. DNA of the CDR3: TGTGCCAGCAGCGTAGGGGGACAGGGAGTCACTGAAGCTTTCTTT. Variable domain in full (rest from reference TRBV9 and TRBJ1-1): DSGVTQTPKHLITATGQRVTLRCSPRSGDLSVYWYQQSLDQGLQFLIQYYNGEERAKGNILERFSAQQFPDLHSELNLSSLELGDSALYFCASSVGGQGVTEAFFGQGTRLTVV.

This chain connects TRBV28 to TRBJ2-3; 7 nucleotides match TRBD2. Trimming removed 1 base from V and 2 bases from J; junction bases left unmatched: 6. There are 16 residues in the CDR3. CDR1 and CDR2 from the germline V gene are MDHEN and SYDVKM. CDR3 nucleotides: TGTGCCAGCAGTTTATTAGCTAGCGGCATCACAGATACGCAGTATTTT. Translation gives CASSLLASGITDTQYF. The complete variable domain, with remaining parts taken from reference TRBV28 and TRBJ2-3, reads DVKVTQSSRYLVKRTGEKVFLECVQDMDHENMFWYRQDPGLGLRLIYFSYDVKMKEKGDIPEGYSVSREKKERFSLILESASTNQTSMYLCASSLLASGITDTQYFGPGTRLTVL.

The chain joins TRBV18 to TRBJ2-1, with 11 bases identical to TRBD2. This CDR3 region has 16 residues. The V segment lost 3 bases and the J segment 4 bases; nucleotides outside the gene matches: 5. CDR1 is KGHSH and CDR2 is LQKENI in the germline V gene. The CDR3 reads CASSPVLAGEYNEQFF. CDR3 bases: TGTGCCAGCTCACCCGTACTAGCGGGAGAGTACAATGAGCAGTTCTTC.

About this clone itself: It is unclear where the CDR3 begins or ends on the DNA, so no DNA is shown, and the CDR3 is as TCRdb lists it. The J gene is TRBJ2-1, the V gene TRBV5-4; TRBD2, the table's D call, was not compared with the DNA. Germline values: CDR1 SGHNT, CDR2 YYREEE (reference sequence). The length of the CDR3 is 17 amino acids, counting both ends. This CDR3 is CASSTSGSGGPYNEQFF.

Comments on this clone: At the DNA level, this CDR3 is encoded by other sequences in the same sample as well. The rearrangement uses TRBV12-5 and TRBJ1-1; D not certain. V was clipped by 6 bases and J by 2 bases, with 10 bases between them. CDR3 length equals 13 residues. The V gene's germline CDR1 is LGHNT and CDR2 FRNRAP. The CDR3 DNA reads TGTGCTAGTGGCCTAGGAGGCAACACTGAAGCTTTCTTT. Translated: CASGLGGNTEAFF.

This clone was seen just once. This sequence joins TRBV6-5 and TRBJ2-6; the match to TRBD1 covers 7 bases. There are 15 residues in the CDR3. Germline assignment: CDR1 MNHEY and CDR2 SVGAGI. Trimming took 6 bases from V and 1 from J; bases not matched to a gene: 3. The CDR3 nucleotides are TGTGCCAGCAGGCCCAGGGGGTCTGGGGCCAACGTCCTGACTTTC. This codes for CASRPRGSGANVLTF.

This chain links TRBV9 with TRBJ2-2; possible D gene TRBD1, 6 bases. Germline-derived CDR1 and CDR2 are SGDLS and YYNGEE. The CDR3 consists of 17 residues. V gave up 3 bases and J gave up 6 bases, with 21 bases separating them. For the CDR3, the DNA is TGTGCCAGCAGCGCGTTTGGACAGCTGCTAGGGGCCGGGGAGCTGTTTTTT. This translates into CASSAFGQLLGAGELFF. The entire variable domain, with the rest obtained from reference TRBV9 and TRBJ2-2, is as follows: DSGVTQTPKHLITATGQRVTLRCSPRSGDLSVYWYQQSLDQGLQFLIQYYNGEERAKGNILERFSAQQFPDLHSELNLSSLELGDSALYFCASSAFGQLLGAGELFFGEGSRLTVL.

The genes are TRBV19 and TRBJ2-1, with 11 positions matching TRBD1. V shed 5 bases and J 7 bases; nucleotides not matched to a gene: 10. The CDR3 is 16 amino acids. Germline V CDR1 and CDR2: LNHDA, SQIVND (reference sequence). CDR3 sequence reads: CASSPRDRGLSNEQFF. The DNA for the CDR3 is TGTGCCAGTAGTCCCCGGGACAGGGGGTTATCTAATGAGCAGTTCTTC.

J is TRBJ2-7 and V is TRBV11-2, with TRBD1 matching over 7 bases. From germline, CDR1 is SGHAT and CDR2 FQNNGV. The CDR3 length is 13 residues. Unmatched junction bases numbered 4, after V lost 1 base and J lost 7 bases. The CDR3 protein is CASSLVGGREQYF. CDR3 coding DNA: TGTGCCAGCAGCTTAGTAGGGGGCAGGGAGCAGTACTTC.

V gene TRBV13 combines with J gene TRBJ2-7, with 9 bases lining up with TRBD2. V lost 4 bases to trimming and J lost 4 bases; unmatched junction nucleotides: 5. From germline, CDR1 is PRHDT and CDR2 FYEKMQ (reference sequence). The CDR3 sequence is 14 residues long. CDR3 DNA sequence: TGTGCCAGCAGCTCGACTAGCGGTGGATACGAGCAGTACTTC. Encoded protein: CASSSTSGGYEQYF.

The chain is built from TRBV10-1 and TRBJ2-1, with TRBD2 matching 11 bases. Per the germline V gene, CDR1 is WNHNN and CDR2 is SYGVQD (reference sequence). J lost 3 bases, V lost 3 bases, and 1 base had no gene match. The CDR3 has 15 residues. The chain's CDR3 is CASSEGTSGYNEQFF. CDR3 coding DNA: TGCGCCAGCAGTGAAGGGACTAGCGGCTACAATGAGCAGTTCTTC.

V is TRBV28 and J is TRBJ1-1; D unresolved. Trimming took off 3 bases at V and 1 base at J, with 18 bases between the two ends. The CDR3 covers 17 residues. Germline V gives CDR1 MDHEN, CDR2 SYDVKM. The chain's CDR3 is CASSLARTDLQNTEAFF. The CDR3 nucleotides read TGTGCCAGCAGTTTGGCCCGGACGGACCTCCAGAACACTGAAGCTTTCTTT.

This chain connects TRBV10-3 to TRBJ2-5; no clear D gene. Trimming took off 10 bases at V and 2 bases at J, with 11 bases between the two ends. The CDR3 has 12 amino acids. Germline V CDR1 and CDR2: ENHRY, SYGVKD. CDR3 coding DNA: TGTGCCACCTCACCGGCACAAGAGACCCAGTACTTC. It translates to CATSPAQETQYF.

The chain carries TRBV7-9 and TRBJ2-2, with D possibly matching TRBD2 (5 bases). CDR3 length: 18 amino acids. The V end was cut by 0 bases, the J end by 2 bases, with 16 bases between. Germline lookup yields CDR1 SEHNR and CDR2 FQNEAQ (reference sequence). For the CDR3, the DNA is TGTGCCAGCAGCTTAGCACACCTCCGGGATGAAAACACCGGGGAGCTGTTTTTT. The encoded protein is CASSLAHLRDENTGELFF.

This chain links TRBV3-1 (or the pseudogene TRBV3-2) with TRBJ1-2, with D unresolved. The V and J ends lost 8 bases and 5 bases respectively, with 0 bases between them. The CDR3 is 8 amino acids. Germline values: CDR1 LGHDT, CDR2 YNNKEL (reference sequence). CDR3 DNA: TGTGCCAGCTATGGCTACACCTTC. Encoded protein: CASYGYTF.

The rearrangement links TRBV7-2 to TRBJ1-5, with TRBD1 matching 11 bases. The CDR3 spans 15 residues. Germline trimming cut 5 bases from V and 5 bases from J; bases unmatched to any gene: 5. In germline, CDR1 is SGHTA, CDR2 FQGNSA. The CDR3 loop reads CASSVDRGRDQPQHF. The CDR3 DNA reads TGTGCCAGCAGCGTGGACAGGGGGCGCGATCAGCCCCAGCATTTT. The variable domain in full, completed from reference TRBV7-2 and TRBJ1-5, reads GAGVSQSPSNKVTEKGKDVELRCDPISGHTALYWYRQSLGQGLEFLIYFQGNSAPDKSGLPSDRFSAERTGGSVSTLTIQRTQQEDSAVYLCASSVDRGRDQPQHFGDGTRLSIL.

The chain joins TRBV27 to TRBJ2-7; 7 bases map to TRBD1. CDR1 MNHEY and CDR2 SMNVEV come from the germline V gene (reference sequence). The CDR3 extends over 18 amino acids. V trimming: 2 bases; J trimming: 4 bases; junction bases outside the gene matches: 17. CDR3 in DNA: TGTGCCAGCAGTTTAGGCCGACTGACAGGGAACTCCCGGTACGAGCAGTACTTC. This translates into CASSLGRLTGNSRYEQYF.